Shown below are 30 T cell receptor beta chains from a single sample sequenced in a study of OX40 agonist ivuxolimab in advanced cancers. Measured with immunoSEQ multiplex PCR; TCRdb has only the in-frame clones, and not every one. Among 90,000 to 150,000 clones, 80% to 90% were seen once, and the ten largest hold about 0.55%. The sample in question was CD4+ or CD8+ T cells sorted from blood, obtained in a trial of the OX40 agonist ivuxolimab. The origin of the receptors is an adult with an advanced solid tumor such as melanoma, head and neck, liver or kidney cancer.

The chain uses TRBV7-2 and TRBJ2-7; 11 positions agree with TRBD2. CDR1 is SGHTA and CDR2 is FQGNSA in the germline V gene. Germline trimming cut 4 bases from V and 3 bases from J; bases unmatched to any gene: 2. The CDR3 spans 14 residues. The CDR3, as DNA: TGTGCCAGCAGCTCTAGCGGGGGGATCTACGAGCAGTACTTC. This gives the protein CASSSSGGIYEQYF.

The rearrangement links TRBV7-3 to TRBJ2-5; D unclear. The V gene lost 1 base and the J gene lost 5 bases, with 14 bases spanning the gap. CDR1 is SGHTA and CDR2 is FQGTGA in the germline V gene. There are 15 residues in the CDR3. CDR3 region: CASSLMGSRGETQYF. DNA of the CDR3: TGTGCCAGCAGCTTAATGGGTAGTCGCGGTGAGACCCAGTACTTC.

The chain links TRBV7-3 to TRBJ1-1, with D unresolved. Between the trimmed V and J ends, which lost 4 bases and 3 bases, there was a span of 12 bases. The CDR3 is 14 residues long. Germline V gives CDR1 SGHTA, CDR2 FQGTGA. CDR3 coding DNA: TGTGCCAGCAGCTCCGGGCTCGCTGACACTGAAGCTTTCTTT. It codes for CASSSGLADTEAFF. The whole variable domain, remainder taken from reference TRBV7-3 and TRBJ1-1, is GAGVSQTPSNKVTEKGKYVELRCDPISGHTALYWYRQSLGQGPEFLIYFQGTGAADDSGLPNDRFFAVRPEGSVSTLKIQRTERGDSAVYLCASSSGLADTEAFFGQGTRLTVV.

The rearrangement links TRBV5-4 to TRBJ2-1, with 15 bases lining up with TRBD2. This CDR3 region has 16 residues. Germline V gives CDR1 SGHNT, CDR2 YYREEE (reference sequence). J gave up 8 bases and V 4 bases, and 7 bases lay outside the gene matches. This chain's CDR3 is CASSPGLAGGRYEQFF. The CDR3, as DNA: TGTGCCAGCAGCCCCGGACTAGCGGGGGGGCGGTATGAGCAGTTCTTC. The full variable domain, completed using reference TRBV5-4 and TRBJ2-1, is ETGVTQSPTHLIKTRGQQVTLRCSSQSGHNTVSWYQQALGQGPQFIFQYYREEENGRGNFPPRFSGLQFPNYSSELNVNALELDDSALYLCASSPGLAGGRYEQFFGPGTRLTVL.

This clone came up once. The chain recombines TRBV4-1 with TRBJ2-3; TRBD2 agrees at 9 bases. Germline assignment: CDR1 MGHRA and CDR2 YSYEKL. The CDR3 has 17 residues. V shed 4 bases and J 3 bases; nucleotides not matched to a gene: 11. CDR3 bases: TGCGCCAGCAGCCGATCTAGGGCTAGCGGGGAGACAGATACGCAGTATTTT. Its translation is CASSRSRASGETDTQYF.

The V and J genes are TRBV4-3 and TRBJ2-7; the D gene is possibly TRBD1 (6 bases). V was clipped by 2 bases and J by 6 bases, with 11 bases between them. CDR3 length equals 13 residues. Germline loops: CDR1 LGHNA, CDR2 YSLEER. CDR3 amino acids: CASSQYRDTEQYF. CDR3 DNA sequence: TGCGCCAGCAGCCAATACCGGGACACCGAGCAGTACTTC.

The chain is built from TRBV6-6 and TRBJ2-3; D is possibly TRBD1 (5 bases). Trimming cost V 7 bases and J 4 bases, with 12 bases left between them. Germline CDR1 and CDR2: MNHNY and SVGAGI (reference sequence). The CDR3 sequence is 13 residues long. The CDR3 region has the DNA TGTGCCAGCATCTCCAGCAGGGCAGATACGCAGTATTTT. Protein product: CASISSRADTQYF.

The chain recombines TRBV9 with TRBJ1-1; D gene ambiguous. CDR3 length: 15 amino acids. Germline lookup yields CDR1 SGDLS and CDR2 YYNGEE. Deletions cut 4 bases from V and 0 bases from J, with 13 bases between. CDR3 protein: CASSSRASLNTEAFF. CDR3 bases: TGTGCCAGCAGCTCCCGAGCGTCTTTGAACACTGAAGCTTTCTTT. The whole variable domain, filled in from reference TRBV9 and TRBJ1-1, reads DSGVTQTPKHLITATGQRVTLRCSPRSGDLSVYWYQQSLDQGLQFLIQYYNGEERAKGNILERFSAQQFPDLHSELNLSSLELGDSALYFCASSSRASLNTEAFFGQGTRLTVV.

J is TRBJ2-3 and V is TRBV19; D is ambiguous. Germline CDR1 reads LNHDA; CDR2 reads SQIVND (reference sequence). Deletions cut 1 base from V and 6 bases from J, with 8 bases between. This CDR3 contains 13 residues. The CDR3 DNA reads as TGTGCCAGTAGTATAGCCTTTAAGGATACGCAGTATTTT. It is translated as CASSIAFKDTQYF.

V is TRBV6-5 and J is TRBJ1-4; tentative D call: TRBD1 (6 bases). Trimming removed 5 bases at V and 8 bases at J, with 18 bases between. Germline V gives CDR1 MNHEY, CDR2 SVGAGI. The CDR3 is made up of 15 amino acids. CDR3 loop: CASSPQGRGREKLFF. CDR3 DNA sequence: TGTGCCAGCAGTCCACAGGGCCGGGGAAGAGAAAAACTGTTTTTT.

This chain connects TRBV18 to TRBJ2-7; no clear D. Deletions cut 3 bases from V and 6 bases from J, with 9 bases between. Germline V gene data show CDR1 as KGHSH and CDR2 as LQKENI. The CDR3 spans 12 residues. Here the CDR3 DNA reads TGTGCCAGCTCACCGCCATTGGGCGAGCAGTACTTC. Translated, it gives CASSPPLGEQYF.

The rearrangement uses TRBV6-1 and TRBJ1-2, with D possibly being TRBD1 (6 bases). The CDR3 spans 15 residues. Germline CDR1 reads MNHNS; CDR2 reads SASEGT. Deletions cut 6 bases from V and 5 bases from J, with 19 bases between. The DNA of the CDR3 is TGTGCCAGCAGGGGGGGCCAGACCCTTGGGTATGGCTACACCTTC. The encoded protein is CASRGGQTLGYGYTF.

The V call is TRBV20-1, the J call TRBJ2-1; D is possibly TRBD1 or TRBD2 (5 bases each). V shed 6 bases and J shed 12 bases, with 15 bases lying between them. Germline CDR1 reads DFQATT; CDR2 reads SNEGSKA (reference sequence). The CDR3 contains 11 residues. In DNA, the CDR3 is TGCAGTGCGACAGTAGTAGAGGGGCAGTTCTTC. It yields the protein CSATVVEGQFF.

This clone has just one count. CDR3 in amino acids: CASSKTPVSRFEQYF. CDR3 DNA sequence: TGTGCCAGCAGCAAAACCCCCGTCAGCCGGTTCGAGCAGTACTTC. The genes are TRBV21-1 and TRBJ2-7. TRBV21-1 is tagged as a pseudogene. The CDR3 spans 15 residues.

The rearrangement joins TRBV13 to TRBJ1-6, with TRBD1 as a possible D gene (6 bases). V was cut by 5 bases and J by 7 bases, with 12 bases left in between. Per the germline V gene, CDR1 is PRHDT and CDR2 is FYEKMQ (reference sequence). CDR3 length: 14 residues. The CDR3 here is CASSRGGTNSPLHF. The CDR3 DNA reads TGTGCCAGCAGCCGAGGGGGGACGAATTCACCCCTCCACTTT.

V is TRBV28 and J is TRBJ1-3, with D unresolved. In germline, CDR1 is MDHEN, CDR2 SYDVKM. The V and J ends lost 8 bases and 0 bases respectively, with 8 bases between them. The CDR3 is 13 amino acids. CDR3 in DNA: TGTGCCAGCTGCCGTTTCTCTGGAAACACCATATATTTT. Encoded protein: CASCRFSGNTIYF.

Comment on this clone: Mismatch with germline at one junction end may stem from a read error. Other DNA sequences of this sample code for an identical CDR3. The chain employs TRBV18 and TRBJ1-5, with 9 bases lining up with TRBD1. This CDR3 has 16 amino acids. CDR1 and CDR2 from the germline V gene are KGHSH and LQKENI. The CDR3 nucleotides are TGTGCCAGCTCATCACAGGGGGCAGGTAGCAATCAGCCTCAGCATTTT. Translating gives CASSSQGAGSNQPQHF.

The chain joins TRBV10-3 to TRBJ2-5, with D maybe TRBD1 (5 bases). The J call may be mistaken, given a closer DNA end match to TRBJ2-7. Per germline, CDR1 ENHRY and CDR2 SYGVKD. The CDR3 sequence is 14 residues long. CDR3 in amino acids: CAISESLDTYEQYF. CDR3 sequence (DNA): TGTGCCATCAGTGAGTCGTTGGACACATACGAGCAGTACTTC.

The V gene is TRBV10-3, the J gene TRBJ1-3; the D is unclear. This CDR3 region has 15 residues. Germline V gene sequence: CDR1 ENHRY, CDR2 SYGVKD. The V end was cut by 9 bases, the J end by 4 bases, with 19 bases between. CDR3 loop: CAIMSDHFRGNTIYF. The CDR3 nucleotides are TGTGCCATTATGTCCGACCATTTTAGAGGAAACACCATATATTTT.

The genes are TRBV30 and TRBJ1-2, with 7 nucleotides matching TRBD1. The CDR3 sequence is 15 residues long. The germline V gene encodes CDR1 GTSNPN and CDR2 SVGIG (reference sequence). The J segment lost 1 base and the V segment lost 2 bases, leaving 7 bases of the junction unmatched. CDR3 residues: CAWSRGTAINYGYTF. Here the CDR3 DNA reads TGTGCCTGGAGTAGGGGGACAGCTATTAACTATGGCTACACCTTC.

The gene calls are TRBV7-9 and TRBJ2-5, with TRBD1 matching 7 bases. In germline, CDR1 is SEHNR, CDR2 FQNEAQ (reference sequence). V lost 5 bases and J lost 0; bases outside the gene matches: 3. This CDR3 region has 14 residues. The CDR3 nucleotides are TGTGCCAGCAGCACAGGGGTGTACCAAGAGACCCAGTACTTC. Translating it yields CASSTGVYQETQYF. Supplemented by reference TRBV7-9 and TRBJ2-5, the full variable domain reads DTGVSQNPRHKITKRGQNVTFRCDPISEHNRLYWYRQTLGQGPEFLTYFQNEAQLEKSRLLSDRFSAERPKGSFSTLEIQRTEQGDSAMYLCASSTGVYQETQYFGPGTRLLVL.

A note on this clone: Within the sample, other DNA sequences also encode this same CDR3. This chain connects TRBV28 to TRBJ2-7, with D uncertain. V lost 4 bases to trimming and J lost 2 bases, with 6 bases between them. CDR3 size: 12 residues. Germline CDR1 MDHEN, CDR2 SYDVKM. The CDR3 DNA is TGTGCCAGCAGTTCGACGGCCTACGAGCAGTACTTC. This gives the protein CASSSTAYEQYF.

This clone was found a few times. In DNA, the CDR3 is TGTGCCAGCAGAGAGGAGGCTCAGCCCCAGCATTTT. Translation gives CASREEAQPQHF. The V and J genes are TRBV28 and TRBJ1-5; D gene uncertain. Germline V lookup: CDR1 MDHEN, CDR2 SYDVKM. V was pared by 6 bases and J by 6 bases, with 9 bases between. CDR3 length: 12 amino acids. The full variable domain, its missing parts supplied by reference TRBV28 and TRBJ1-5, is DVKVTQSSRYLVKRTGEKVFLECVQDMDHENMFWYRQDPGLGLRLIYFSYDVKMKEKGDIPEGYSVSREKKERFSLILESASTNQTSMYLCASREEAQPQHFGDGTRLSIL.

This clone occurred once. V gene TRBV7-9 combines with J gene TRBJ1-1; D call uncertain. The CDR3 runs to 14 residues. The germline V and J ends were trimmed by 1 base and 1 base, with 7 bases remaining between them. Germline V gene sequence: CDR1 SEHNR, CDR2 FQNEAQ (reference sequence). CDR3 DNA: TGTGCCAGCAGCTTAGAGGCGGGGAACACTGAAGCTTTCTTT. Protein sequence: CASSLEAGNTEAFF.

J is TRBJ1-6 and V is TRBV28; D is perhaps TRBD1 (6 bases). The CDR3 totals 14 residues. V gave up 3 bases and J gave up 9 bases, with 12 bases separating them. The germline CDR1 and CDR2 sequences are MDHEN and SYDVKM. The CDR3 loop reads CASSLGGGGSPLHF. Written as DNA, the CDR3 is TGTGCCAGCAGTTTGGGGGGAGGGGGTTCACCCCTCCACTTT.

This clone was seen only a few times. The chain links TRBV5-1 to TRBJ2-1, with 8 bases aligning to TRBD2. The CDR3 covers 14 residues. J lost 9 bases, V lost 0 bases, and 5 bases had no gene match. Germline CDR1 SGHRS, CDR2 YFSETQ. For the CDR3, the DNA is TGCGCCAGCAGCTTGGAGGGGACTAGTGTTGAGCAGTTCTTC. Protein: CASSLEGTSVEQFF.

The chain recombines TRBV7-2 with TRBJ2-2, with a possible D match to TRBD1 (6 bases). The V and J ends lost 7 bases and 0 bases respectively, with 9 bases between them. Germline-derived CDR1 and CDR2 are SGHTA and FQGNSA. The CDR3 contains 14 residues. CDR3 amino acids: CASNRQANTGELFF. The CDR3 region has the DNA TGTGCCAGCAACAGACAGGCGAACACCGGGGAGCTGTTTTTT. The full variable domain, rest sourced from reference TRBV7-2 and TRBJ2-2, is GAGVSQSPSNKVTEKGKDVELRCDPISGHTALYWYRQSLGQGLEFLIYFQGNSAPDKSGLPSDRFSAERTGGSVSTLTIQRTQQEDSAVYLCASNRQANTGELFFGEGSRLTVL.

The chain has TRBV11-2 and TRBJ2-1, with D unclear. The CDR3 contains 16 residues. V shed 2 bases and J shed 0 bases, with 11 bases lying between them. Germline assignment: CDR1 SGHAT and CDR2 FQNNGV. The chain's CDR3 is CASSLPGPSSYNEQFF. The CDR3 DNA is TGTGCCAGCAGCTTACCGGGCCCCAGCTCCTACAATGAGCAGTTCTTC.

V and J are TRBV11-2 and TRBJ2-5, with D perhaps matching TRBD1 (5 bases). The J call is in doubt because the DNA end fits TRBJ2-7 better. This CDR3 region has 16 residues. CDR1 and CDR2 from the germline V gene are SGHAT and FQNNGV. This chain's CDR3 is CASSLAPGQGPYEQYF. The CDR3 coding sequence is TGTGCCAGCAGCTTAGCCCCCGGCCAGGGCCCCTACGAGCAGTACTTC.

The chain combines TRBV19 with TRBJ2-1, with D hard to call. The CDR3 loop spans 14 amino acids. The germline gives CDR1 LNHDA, CDR2 SQIVND (reference sequence). The V end was cut by 6 bases, the J end by 5 bases, with 14 bases between. The CDR3 DNA sequence: TGTGCCAGTAGGCCACCTGGTCGAGACAATGAGCAGTTCTTC. It is translated as CASRPPGRDNEQFF.